This T cell receptor (beta chain) stems from a study of blood T cell repertoires in COVID-19. Across the study: The United States, Italy and Spain were the sources of the acute and convalescent COVID-19 samples.

Recruited during active infection, patients (from Seattle) were subsequently followed longitudinally. Sequencing was performed with immunoSEQ multiplex PCR; in TCRdb, only in-frame clones are kept and a portion is missing. The sample records around 210,000 clones, 65% to 90% being singletons. This CDR3 region has 14 residues. Trimming pared 4 bases from V and 3 bases from J, leaving 10 bases between. Germline V gene lookup returns CDR1 LGHDT and CDR2 YNNKEL (reference sequence). The source material was peripheral blood. This chain uses TRBV3-1 (or the pseudogene TRBV3-2) with TRBJ1-3; D uncertain. The sequence derives from a man aged 45 to 65 with COVID-19, enrolled during active disease. CDR3 nucleotide sequence: TGTGCCAGCAGCCGCTCCGAGTATGGAAACACCATATATTTT. Translating gives CASSRSEYGNTIYF.